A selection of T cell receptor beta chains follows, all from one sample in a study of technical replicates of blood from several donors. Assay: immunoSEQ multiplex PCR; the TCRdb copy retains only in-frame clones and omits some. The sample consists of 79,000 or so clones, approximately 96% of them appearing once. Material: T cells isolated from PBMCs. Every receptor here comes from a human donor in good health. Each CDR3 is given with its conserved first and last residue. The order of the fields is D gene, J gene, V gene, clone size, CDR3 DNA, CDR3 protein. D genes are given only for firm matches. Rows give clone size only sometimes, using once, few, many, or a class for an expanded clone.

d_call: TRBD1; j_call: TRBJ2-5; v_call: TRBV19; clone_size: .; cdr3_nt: TGTGCCAGTAGTACCTTCGGGACAGGGGGTCGGGAGACCCAGTACTTC; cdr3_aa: CASSTFGTGGRETQYF
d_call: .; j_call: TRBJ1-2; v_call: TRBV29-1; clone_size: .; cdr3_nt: TGCAGCGTGAACGGGGGTAGCTACACCTTC; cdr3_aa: CSVNGGSYTF
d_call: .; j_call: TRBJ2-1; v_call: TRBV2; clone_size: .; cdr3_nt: TGTGCCAGCAGTGTAGAACCGGGACTCTCCTACAATGAGCAGTTCTTC; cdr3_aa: CASSVEPGLSYNEQFF
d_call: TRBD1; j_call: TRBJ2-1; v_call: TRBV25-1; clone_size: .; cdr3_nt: TGTGCCAGCAGTAGATCCAGGGGGCGCAATGAGCAGTTCTTC; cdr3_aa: CASSRSRGRNEQFF
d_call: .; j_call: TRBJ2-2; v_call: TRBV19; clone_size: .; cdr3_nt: TGTGCCAGTAAAAGGCCAGGCGGGGAGCTGTTTTTT; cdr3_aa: CASKRPGGELFF
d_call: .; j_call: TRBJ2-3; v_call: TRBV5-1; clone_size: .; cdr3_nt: TGCGCCAGCAGCTTCACTAGGGACACAGATACGCAGTATTTT; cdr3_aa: CASSFTRDTDTQYF
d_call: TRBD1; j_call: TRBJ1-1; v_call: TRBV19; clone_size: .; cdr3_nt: TGTGCCAGTAAAGGGGAGGACAGGCTGAACACTGAAGCTTTCTTT; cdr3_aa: CASKGEDRLNTEAFF
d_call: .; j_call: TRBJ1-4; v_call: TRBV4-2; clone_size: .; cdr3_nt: TGTGCCAGCAGCCAAGTGGGGGCAGATGAAAAGCTACTATTC; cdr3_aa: CASSQVGADEKLLF
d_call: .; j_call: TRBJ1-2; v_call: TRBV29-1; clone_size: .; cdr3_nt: TGCAGCGTTGAGAGGGTCGGCTACACCTTC; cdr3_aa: CSVERVGYTF
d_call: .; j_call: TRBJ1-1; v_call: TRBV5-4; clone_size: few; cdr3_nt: TGTGCCAGCAGCACAGGACGGAAAATGAACACTGAAGCTTTCTTT; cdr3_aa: CASSTGRKMNTEAFF
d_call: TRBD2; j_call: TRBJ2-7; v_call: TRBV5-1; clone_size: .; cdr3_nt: TGCGCCAGCAGCTTTCGTTGGACTAGCCTTACCTACGAGCAGTACTTC; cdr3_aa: CASSFRWTSLTYEQYF
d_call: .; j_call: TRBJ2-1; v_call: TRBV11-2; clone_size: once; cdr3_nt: TGTGCCAGCAGCTTACGAGTAACTGGGCATGAGCAGTTCTTC; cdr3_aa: CASSLRVTGHEQFF
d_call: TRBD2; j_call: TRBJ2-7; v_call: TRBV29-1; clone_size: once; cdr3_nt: TGCAGCGCAGGGACTAGCGCCTCCTACGAGCAGTACTTC; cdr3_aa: CSAGTSASYEQYF
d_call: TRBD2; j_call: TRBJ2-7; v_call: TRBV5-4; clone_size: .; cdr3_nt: TGTGCCAGCAGCGGAGGACTAGCGGAGGGCTACGAGCAGTACTTC; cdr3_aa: CASSGGLAEGYEQYF
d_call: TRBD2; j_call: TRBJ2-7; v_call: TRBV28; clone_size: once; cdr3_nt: TGTGCCAGCAGTGGGGGACTAGCCGTCTACGAGCAGTACTTC; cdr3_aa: CASSGGLAVYEQYF
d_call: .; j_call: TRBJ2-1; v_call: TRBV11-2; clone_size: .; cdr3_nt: TGTGCCAGCAGCCACAGGGACAATGAGCAGTTCTTC; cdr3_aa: CASSHRDNEQFF
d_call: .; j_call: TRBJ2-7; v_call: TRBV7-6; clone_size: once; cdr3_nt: TGTGCCAGCAGCTTATCGACAACCTACGAGCAGTACTTC; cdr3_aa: CASSLSTTYEQYF
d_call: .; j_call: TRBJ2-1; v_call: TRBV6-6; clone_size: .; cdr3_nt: TGTGCCAGCAGTTTTTACAGGGAGGGTAATGAGCAGTTCTTC; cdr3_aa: CASSFYREGNEQFF